A selection of T cell receptor beta chains follows, all from one sample in a study of regulatory T cells in long-lasting Graves disease. TCRdb passed the multiplex PCR reads through MiXCR, listing each CDR3 protein once. The sample includes around 450,000 distinct CDR3 sequences, 15% to 20% of them seen just once. This same sample was also taken into another study, of T cells in Graves' hyperthyroidism and ophthalmopathy.

This specimen was peripheral blood mononuclear cells (PBMCs), taken at new diagnosis, from a patient treated with antithyroid drugs. These receptors were collected from a man aged 35-49 years with Graves disease. The CDR3 runs from the conserved cysteine through the conserved F or W. A D gene is named only where the DNA matches it firmly. Expanded clones are given a class, and other clones once, few, many or no size at all.

V	size	D	J	DNA	CDR3
TRBV15	NA	NA	TRBJ2-5	TGTGCCACCAGCGACCCGGCAGGGTTAAGGGAGACCCAGTACTTC	CATSDPAGLRETQYF
TRBV30	many	TRBD2	TRBJ2-3	TGTGCCTGGAGGACAACCCTCCTACTGAGCGGGAGATCCACAGATACGCAGTATTTT	CAWRTTLLLSGRSTDTQYF
TRBV12-3/TRBV12-4	NA	NA	TRBJ2-1	TGTGCCAGCAGTTTAGTTCCTTACTCCTACAATGAGCAGTTCTTC	CASSLVPYSYNEQFF
TRBV9	NA	TRBD2	TRBJ2-1	TGTGCCAGCAGCGTAGCGATAGCGGGAGACAATGAGCAGTTCTTC	CASSVAIAGDNEQFF
TRBV20-1	few	NA	TRBJ1-1	TGCAGTGCCGCAAACCCAAGGGGACAACACACTGAAGCTTTCTTT	CSAANPRGQHTEAFF
TRBV12-3/TRBV12-4	many	NA	TRBJ2-3	TGTGCCAGCAGTGGACCCATGCGGCCCACAGATACGCAGTATTTT	CASSGPMRPTDTQYF
TRBV6-1	many	NA	TRBJ2-1	TGTGCCAGCATGGAAGGGATTAGGTATGAGCAGTTCTTC	CASMEGIRYEQFF
TRBV5-1	many	NA	TRBJ2-7	TGCGCCAGCAGCTCCCCCTGGACCGGGACCTACGAGCAGTACTTC	CASSSPWTGTYEQYF
TRBV15	many	NA	TRBJ1-2	TGTGCCACCAGCAGAGATGGGCAGGATAACTATGGCTACACCTTC	CATSRDGQDNYGYTF
TRBV27	many	NA	TRBJ1-1	TGTGCCAGCAGTTTATTGGGGGGCCCCACTGAAGCTTTCTTT	CASSLLGGPTEAFF
TRBV24-1	many	NA	TRBJ1-3	TGTGCCACCAGTAGCGGGGGCTCTGGAAACACCATATATTTT	CATSSGGSGNTIYF
TRBV28	many	TRBD2	TRBJ2-1	TGTGCCAGCAGTTTGGGGACGACTAGCGGGACATACAATGAGCAGTTCTTC	CASSLGTTSGTYNEQFF
TRBV5-5	few	TRBD1	TRBJ1-2	TGTGCCAGCAGCTTGGCGGGACAGGGTCCTGGCTACACCTTC	CASSLAGQGPGYTF
TRBV7-2	few	TRBD2	TRBJ2-1	TGTGCCAGCAGCGCACTAGCGGGAGGTAAAAATGAGCAGTTCTTC	CASSALAGGKNEQFF
TRBV19	few	TRBD1	TRBJ1-5	TGTGCCAGTAGTATCCGACAGGGGTTCGGCAATCAGCCCCAGCATTTT	CASSIRQGFGNQPQHF
TRBV6-2/TRBV6-3	NA	TRBD2	TRBJ2-7	TGTGCCAGCAGTGTGCTGCCGCGGGGGGGCGAGCAGTACTTC	CASSVLPRGGEQYF
TRBV11-2	many	TRBD1	TRBJ2-7	TGTGCCAGCAGCCAGGACAGGGGGTCACACGAGCAGTACTTC	CASSQDRGSHEQYF
TRBV9	many	TRBD1	TRBJ2-3	TGTGCCAGCAGCGCCTGGGACAGGGTCACAGATACGCAGTATTTT	CASSAWDRVTDTQYF
TRBV19	NA	NA	TRBJ2-2	TGTGCCAGTAGTATTGTCGGTAACACCGGGGAGCTGTTTTTT	CASSIVGNTGELFF
TRBV28	many	TRBD1	TRBJ2-5	TGTGCCAGCAGTCAAGACAGGGGGCGGGCCGAGACCCAGTACTTC	CASSQDRGRAETQYF
TRBV30	many	TRBD2	TRBJ2-7	TGTGCCTGGAGTGCGACTAGCGGGATGATCATCTACGAGCAGTACTTC	CAWSATSGMIIYEQYF
TRBV28	NA	TRBD2	TRBJ2-1	TGTGCCAGCAGCCGCAGCGGGATGGTAGGCAATGAGCAGTTCTTC	CASSRSGMVGNEQFF
TRBV29-1	NA	NA	TRBJ2-7	TGCAGCGTTGTAGGGAAAGGACAATCCTCCTACGAGCAGTACTTC	CSVVGKGQSSYEQYF
TRBV29-1	few	TRBD2	TRBJ2-3	TGCAGCGTTGAAGATCGAGGACTAGCGGGAGGGCCGAATACGCAGTATTTT	CSVEDRGLAGGPNTQYF
TRBV5-8	few	NA	TRBJ2-7	TGTGCCAGCAGCTTGGCCTGGGGGGTCTACGAGCAGTACTTC	CASSLAWGVYEQYF
TRBV6-2/TRBV6-3	many	TRBD2	TRBJ2-7	TGTGCCAGCAGAAGGAGCGGGAGAGGCTCCTACGAGCAGTACTTC	CASRRSGRGSYEQYF
TRBV7-8	many	NA	TRBJ1-1	TGTGCCAGCAGCATCAAGACAGGTTTAAAGGGGAACACTGAAGCTTTCTTT	CASSIKTGLKGNTEAFF
TRBV20-1	few	NA	TRBJ2-7	TGCAGTGCTAGAGACCCGACAGGCTCCTACGAGCAGTACTTC	CSARDPTGSYEQYF
TRBV5-1	many	TRBD2	TRBJ2-1	TGTGCCAGCAGCTTGCCGGGACTAACCTACAATGAGCAGTTCTTC	CASSLPGLTYNEQFF
TRBV2	many	NA	TRBJ1-1	TGTGCCAGCAGTGAGAGAGGCGTCACTGAAGCTTTCTTT	CASSERGVTEAFF
TRBV30	many	NA	TRBJ2-5	TGTGCCTGGGCACCCTACACAGGGACACGGGAGACCCAGTACTTC	CAWAPYTGTRETQYF
TRBV30	many	TRBD1	TRBJ1-5	TGTGCCTGGAGCGCCGGGACAGGGAATCAGCCCCAGCATTTT	CAWSAGTGNQPQHF